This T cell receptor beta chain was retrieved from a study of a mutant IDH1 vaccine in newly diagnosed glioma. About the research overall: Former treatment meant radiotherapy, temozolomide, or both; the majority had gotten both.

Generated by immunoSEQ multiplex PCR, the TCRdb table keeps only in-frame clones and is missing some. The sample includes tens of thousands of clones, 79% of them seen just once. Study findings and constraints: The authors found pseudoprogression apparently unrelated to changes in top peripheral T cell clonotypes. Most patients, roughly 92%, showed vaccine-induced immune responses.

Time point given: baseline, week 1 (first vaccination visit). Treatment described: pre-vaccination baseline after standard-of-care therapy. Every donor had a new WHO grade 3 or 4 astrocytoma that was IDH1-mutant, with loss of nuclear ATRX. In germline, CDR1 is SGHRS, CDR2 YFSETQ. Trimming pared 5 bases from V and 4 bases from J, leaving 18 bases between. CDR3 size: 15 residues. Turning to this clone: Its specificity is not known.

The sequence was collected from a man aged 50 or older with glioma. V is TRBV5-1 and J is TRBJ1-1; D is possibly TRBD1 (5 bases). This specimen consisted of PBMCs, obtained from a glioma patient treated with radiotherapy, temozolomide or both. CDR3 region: CASRWSQGSGTEAFF. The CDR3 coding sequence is TGCGCCAGCAGATGGAGTCAGGGCTCGGGCACTGAAGCTTTCTTT.